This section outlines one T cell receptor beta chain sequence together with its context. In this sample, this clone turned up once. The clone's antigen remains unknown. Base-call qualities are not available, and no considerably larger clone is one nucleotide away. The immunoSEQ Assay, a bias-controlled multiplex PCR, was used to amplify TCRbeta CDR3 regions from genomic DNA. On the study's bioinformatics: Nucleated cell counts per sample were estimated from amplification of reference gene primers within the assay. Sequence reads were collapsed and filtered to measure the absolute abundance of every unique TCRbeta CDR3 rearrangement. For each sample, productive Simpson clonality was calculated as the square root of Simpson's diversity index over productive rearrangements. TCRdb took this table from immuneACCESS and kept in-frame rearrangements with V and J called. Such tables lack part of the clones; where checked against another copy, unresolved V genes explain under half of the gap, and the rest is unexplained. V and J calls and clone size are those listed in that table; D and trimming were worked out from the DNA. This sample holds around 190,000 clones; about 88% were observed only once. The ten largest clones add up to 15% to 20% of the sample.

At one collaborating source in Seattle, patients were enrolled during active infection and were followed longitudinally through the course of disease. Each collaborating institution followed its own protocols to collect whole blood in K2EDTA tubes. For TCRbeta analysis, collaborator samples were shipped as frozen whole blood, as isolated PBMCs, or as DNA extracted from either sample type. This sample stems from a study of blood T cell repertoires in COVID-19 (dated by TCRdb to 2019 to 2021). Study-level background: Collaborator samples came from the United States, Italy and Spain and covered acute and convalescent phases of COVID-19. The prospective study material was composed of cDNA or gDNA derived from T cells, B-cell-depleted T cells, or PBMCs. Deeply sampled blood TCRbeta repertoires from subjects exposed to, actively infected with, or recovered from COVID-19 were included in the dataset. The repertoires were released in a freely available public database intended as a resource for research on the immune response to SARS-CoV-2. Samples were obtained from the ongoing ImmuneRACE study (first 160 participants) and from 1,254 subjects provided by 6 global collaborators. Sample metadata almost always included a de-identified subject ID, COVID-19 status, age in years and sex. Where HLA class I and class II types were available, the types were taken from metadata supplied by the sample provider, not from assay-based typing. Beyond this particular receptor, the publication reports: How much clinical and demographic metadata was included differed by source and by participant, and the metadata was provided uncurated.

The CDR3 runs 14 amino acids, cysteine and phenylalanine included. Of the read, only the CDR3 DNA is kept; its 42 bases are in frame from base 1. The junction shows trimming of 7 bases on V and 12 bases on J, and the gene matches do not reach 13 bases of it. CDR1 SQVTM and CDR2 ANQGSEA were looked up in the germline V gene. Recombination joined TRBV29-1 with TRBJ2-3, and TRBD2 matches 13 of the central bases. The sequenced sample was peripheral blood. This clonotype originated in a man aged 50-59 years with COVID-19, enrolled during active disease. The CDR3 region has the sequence CSAAGLAGARAQYF. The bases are TGCAGCGCCGCCGGACTAGCGGGGGCACGGGCACAGTATTTT.